This T cell receptor beta chain derives from a study of T cells in Graves' hyperthyroidism and ophthalmopathy. Study-level points and caveats: A model of 13 V-J pairs discriminated ophthalmopathy from stable hyperthyroidism.

There are 16 residues in the CDR3. The J segment lost 0 bases and the V segment lost 4 bases, leaving 5 bases of the junction unmatched. Germline-derived CDR1 and CDR2 are SGHNT and YENEEA. A remark on this clonotype: Its matching antigen is unknown.

Amplified regions were TCR beta CDR3 sequences from RNA transcripts. An initial round of RT-PCR targeting the TCR CDR3 relied on the HTBI primer set. From the multiplex PCR reads, TCRdb called clonotypes with MiXCR, one entry per CDR3 protein. The repertoire includes some 700,000 distinct CDR3 sequences, roughly 17% of them detected once, and roughly 16% sits in the top ten. The sequenced material came from blood. The TCR originated in a man aged 50-59 years with Graves' hyperthyroidism. The chain recombines TRBV11-3 with TRBJ2-2; 7 bases are a match to TRBD1. The chain's CDR3 is CASSSYGTANTGELFF. The CDR3 region has the DNA TGTGCCAGCAGCTCTTATGGGACAGCGAACACCGGGGAGCTGTTTTTT.